The text below deals with one T cell receptor (beta chain). The participants were between roughly 18 and 100 years old and came from some 25 US areas. Cohorts were assigned according to the clinical history that participants reported. This record belongs to a study of blood T cell repertoires in COVID-19. In the original processing: Researchers report that nucleated cell counts were estimated from reference gene primer amplification. Only in-frame clones appear in the TCRdb table, and some are missing; sequencing was by immunoSEQ multiplex PCR. The D gene and trimming were derived from the DNA, and the V and J assignments and clone size from that table. Here the sample spans about 480,000 clones, around 87% being singletons. In germline, CDR1 is LNHDA, CDR2 SQIVND (reference sequence). The CDR3 consists of 15 residues. V lost 3 bases and J 0 bases, leaving 9 bases between the germline ends.

V is TRBV19 and J is TRBJ1-5; no clear D gene. The clonotype was recovered from a woman in her 40s who had recovered from COVID-19. Material for sequencing was PBMCs or T cells enriched from blood (not recorded which). CDR3 residues: CASSIKGGSNQPQHF. CDR3 DNA sequence: TGTGCCAGTAGTATTAAAGGCGGTAGCAATCAGCCCCAGCATTTT. Full variable domain (remainder filled in from reference TRBV19 and TRBJ1-5): DGGITQSPKYLFRKEGQNVTLSCEQNLNHDAMYWYRQDPGQGLRLIYYSQIVNDFQKGDIAEGYSVSREKKESFPLTVTSAQKNPTAFYLCASSIKGGSNQPQHFGDGTRLSIL.